This T cell receptor beta chain is from a study of CD8 T cells in Susac syndrome. Reverse transcription of about 0.5 to 1 ug RNA was carried out with random hexamers. One entry per CDR3 protein, called by TCRdb with MiXCR from the immunoSEQ multiplex PCR reads. The sample lists 80,000 to 90,000 distinct CDR3 sequences, approximately 92% occurring once. V was cut by 0 bases and J by 4 bases, with 9 bases left in between. This CDR3 spans 14 amino acids. CDR1 is SGHTA, CDR2 FQGNSA, per germline. The specimen was CD8+ T cells from PBMCs. V is TRBV7-2 and J is TRBJ2-5, with unresolved D. The origin of this receptor is a human donor in good health. DNA for the CDR3: TGTGCCAGCAGCTTAGCTCGGGCGCCAGAGACCCAGTACTTC. Residues: CASSLARAPETQYF.